Below, 23 T cell receptor beta chains from the same sample are listed, as sequenced in a study of identical twins. TCRdb itself ran the 5' RACE reads through MiXCR, one entry per CDR3 protein. The sample holds 570,000 or so distinct CDR3 sequences, around a tenth seen once. In addition, the sample was reused for a study of yellow fever vaccine responses in identical twins.

Sequencing was done on a sample of PBMCs. These receptors were obtained from a woman between 18 and 29 years old in good health.

This chain connects TRBV7-3 to TRBJ2-1; a possible D gene is TRBD2 (5 bases). The length of the CDR3 is 13 residues. Trimming pared 4 bases from V and 5 bases from J, leaving 9 bases between. Germline values: CDR1 SGHTA, CDR2 FQGTGA. The CDR3 nucleotides are TGTGCCAGCAGCTACGGGGTAAACAATGAGCAGTTCTTC. Its protein product is CASSYGVNNEQFF.

This sequence joins TRBV5-6 and TRBJ2-1; 11 bases match TRBD1. The V segment lost 6 bases and the J segment 6 bases; nucleotides outside the gene matches: 14. The CDR3 loop spans 17 amino acids. Germline V gene sequence: CDR1 SGHDT, CDR2 YYEEEE. The CDR3 loop is CASISLGQGVSGNEQFF. CDR3 DNA: TGTGCCAGCATCTCGTTGGGACAGGGGGTTTCCGGCAATGAGCAGTTCTTC.

The chain employs TRBV7-9 and TRBJ2-7; 8 bases line up with TRBD1. Trimming at V came to 5 bases and at J to 2 bases, leaving 8 bases not matched to a gene. CDR1 is SEHNR, CDR2 FQNEAQ, per germline (reference sequence). The CDR3 spans 15 residues. CDR3 residues: CASSRVGQGTYEQYF. The CDR3 DNA is TGTGCCAGCAGCCGAGTAGGACAGGGCACCTACGAGCAGTACTTC. Variable domain in full (rest from reference TRBV7-9 and TRBJ2-7): DTGVSQNPRHKITKRGQNVTFRCDPISEHNRLYWYRQTLGQGPEFLTYFQNEAQLEKSRLLSDRFSAERPKGSFSTLEIQRTEQGDSAMYLCASSRVGQGTYEQYFGPGTRLTVT.

The J gene is TRBJ1-1, the V gene TRBV30; D is ambiguous. The CDR3 has 13 amino acids. The germline V gene has CDR1 GTSNPN and CDR2 SVGIG (reference sequence). Between the trimmed V and J ends, which lost 0 bases and 6 bases, there was a span of 11 bases. CDR3 in DNA: TGTGCCTGGAGTGTAAATATCCGCGCTGAAGCTTTCTTT. Its translation is CAWSVNIRAEAFF.

This clonotype was recorded a few times. The chain joins TRBV29-1 to TRBJ2-1, with D perhaps matching TRBD1 or TRBD2 (6 bases each). Between the trimmed V and J ends, which lost 7 bases and 3 bases, there was a span of 13 bases. This CDR3 has 13 residues. The germline CDR1 and CDR2 sequences are SQVTM and ANQGSEA. Written as DNA, the CDR3 is TGCAGCGCGGGGGCAGCCAACTACAATGAGCAGTTCTTC. Translating it yields CSAGAANYNEQFF.

At least ten counts were recorded for this clonotype. V gene TRBV7-8 combines with J gene TRBJ2-2, with no clear D. Germline CDR1 SGHVS, CDR2 FQNEAQ. The ends were cut back, 2 bases at V and 1 base at J, with 8 bases in the middle. The CDR3 is 15 residues long. This chain's CDR3 is CASSLLNENTGELFF. The CDR3 region has the DNA TGTGCCAGCAGCTTATTGAATGAGAACACCGGGGAGCTGTTTTTT.

This clonotype was counted a few times. Here the CDR3 reads CASSPLGGGTEQFF. For the CDR3, the DNA is TGCGCCAGCAGCCCGCTTGGAGGGGGGACTGAGCAGTTCTTC. The chain links TRBV4-3 to TRBJ2-1, with D perhaps TRBD1 or TRBD2 (6 bases each). Trimming removed 4 bases at V and 9 bases at J, with 16 bases between. In germline, CDR1 is LGHNA, CDR2 YSLEER. This CDR3 has 14 amino acids.

In this sample, this clonotype turned up a few times. V gene TRBV5-6 combines with J gene TRBJ1-1, with 7 bases aligning to TRBD1. V lost 2 bases to trimming and J lost 1 base; unmatched junction nucleotides: 8. The CDR3 is made up of 16 amino acids. Germline-derived CDR1 and CDR2 are SGHDT and YYEEEE. The CDR3 bases are TGTGCCAGCAGCTTATTAACAGGGGTGAGGAACACTGAAGCTTTCTTT. Protein sequence: CASSLLTGVRNTEAFF.

CDR3 sequence reads: CSARSLRGLSSYEQYF. The CDR3 nucleotides are TGCAGTGCTAGGTCACTCAGGGGGCTAAGCTCCTACGAGCAGTACTTC. The rearrangement uses TRBV20-1 and TRBJ2-7; the match to TRBD1 covers 8 bases. V lost 3 bases to trimming and J lost 0 bases; unmatched junction nucleotides: 10. The CDR3 totals 16 residues. Per the germline V gene, CDR1 is DFQATT and CDR2 is SNEGSKA (reference sequence).

On this clonotype itself: Given a much more abundant clone one base away, this may be a read error. The chain combines TRBV4-3 with TRBJ2-5, with D hard to call. This CDR3 contains 15 residues. Looked up from germline, CDR1 is LGHNA and CDR2 is YSLEER. Trimming shortened V by 4 bases and J by 5 bases, and 17 bases separated the two germline ends. CDR3 region: CASSRGPSMGETQYF. The CDR3 nucleotides read TGCGCCAGCAGCCGAGGCCCCTCCATGGGGGAGACCCAGTACTTC.

This clonotype was seen many times. The rearrangement uses TRBV27 and TRBJ1-6; 7 bases are shared with TRBD1. V shed 7 bases, J shed 1 base, and the junction held 7 bases outside the gene matches. This CDR3 region has 16 residues. Germline assignment: CDR1 MNHEY and CDR2 SMNVEV (reference sequence). This chain's CDR3 is CASTSQGQSYNSPLHF. The DNA of the CDR3 is TGTGCCAGCACCAGCCAGGGACAGTCCTATAATTCACCCCTCCACTTT.

The V call is TRBV4-1, the J call TRBJ2-1, with TRBD2 identical over 12 bases. From germline, CDR1 is MGHRA and CDR2 YSYEKL. The trim removed 3 bases at V and 6 bases at J, leaving 6 bases unmatched. The CDR3 length is 16 residues. DNA for the CDR3: TGCGCCAGCAGCCACACACTAGCGGGGGGAACCAATGAGCAGTTCTTC. This sequence encodes CASSHTLAGGTNEQFF.

This clonotype occurred many times. The V call is TRBV6-4, the J call TRBJ2-1; the D gene is possibly TRBD1 (6 bases). V was pared by 5 bases and J by 0 bases, with 14 bases between. The CDR3 is 16 amino acids. Germline CDR1 MRHNA, CDR2 SNTAGT. This CDR3 reads CASSLQGSGSYNEQFF. CDR3 in DNA: TGTGCCAGCAGTTTACAGGGAAGCGGCTCCTACAATGAGCAGTTCTTC.

The genes are TRBV5-1 and TRBJ1-1; 9 bases match TRBD1. Trimming took 4 bases from V and 1 from J; bases not matched to a gene: 11. This CDR3 has 17 amino acids. CDR1 is SGHRS, CDR2 YFSETQ, per germline. The CDR3 loop is CASSITGGGKANTEAFF. The CDR3 coding sequence is TGCGCCAGCAGCATAACAGGGGGCGGGAAAGCGAACACTGAAGCTTTCTTT.

This clonotype came up many times. The chain links TRBV5-1 to TRBJ2-3; TRBD2 matches 10 bases. The CDR3 spans 15 residues. From germline, CDR1 is SGHRS and CDR2 YFSETQ. The V gene end was trimmed by 3 bases and the J gene end by 3 bases; junction bases not matched to a gene: 4. As DNA, the CDR3 is TGCGCCAGCAGCTCAGCGGGAGGGCATACAGATACGCAGTATTTT. Its translation is CASSSAGGHTDTQYF.

The chain employs TRBV6-2 or TRBV6-3 and TRBJ2-1, with 9 bases identical to TRBD2. This CDR3 has 13 residues. The germline CDR1 and CDR2 sequences are MNHEY and SVGEGT. V shed 8 bases, J shed 7 bases, and the junction held 6 bases outside the gene matches. This CDR3 is CASRAGLANEQFF. The CDR3 DNA reads as TGTGCCAGCCGAGCGGGACTAGCAAATGAGCAGTTCTTC.

This clonotype turned up a few times. V and J are TRBV12-3 or TRBV12-4 and TRBJ2-7; D is uncertain. The CDR3 length is 13 residues. V gave up 8 bases and J gave up 1 base, with 12 bases separating them. DNA for the CDR3: TGTGCCAGCCAGAAAACAAGATCCTACGAGCAGTACTTC. It is translated as CASQKTRSYEQYF.

The rearrangement joins TRBV4-2 to TRBJ2-1, with 10 bases matching TRBD2. CDR1 LGHNA and CDR2 YNFKEQ come from the germline V gene. The length of the CDR3 is 18 residues. J lost 5 bases, V lost 1 base, and 11 bases had no gene match. The CDR3 region is CASSQVWEREGSDNEQFF. DNA for the CDR3: TGTGCCAGCAGCCAAGTTTGGGAGCGGGAGGGTTCCGACAATGAGCAGTTCTTC.

This clonotype was recorded at least ten times. The CDR3 spells CASSEGGGSNIQYF. CDR3 in DNA: TGTGCCAGCAGTGAGGGGGGCGGCTCGAACATTCAGTACTTC. The chain uses TRBV6-4 and TRBJ2-4; tentatively, D is TRBD1 or TRBD2 (6 bases each). The CDR3 has 14 amino acids. Trimming took off 3 bases at V and 7 bases at J, with 13 bases between the two ends. CDR1 MRHNA and CDR2 SNTAGT come from the germline V gene.

This clonotype was found a few times. CDR3 coding DNA: TGTGCCAGCAGCTTAGTTGACGGATACTATGGCTACACCTTC. It encodes CASSLVDGYYGYTF. This rearrangement joins TRBV7-9 to TRBJ1-2, with unresolved D. V was cut by 1 base and J by 3 bases, with 9 bases left in between. CDR1 SEHNR and CDR2 FQNEAQ come from the germline V gene (reference sequence). The CDR3 sequence is 14 residues long.

CDR3 region: CATRGTSEETQYF. CDR3 nucleotides: TGTGCCACCAGGGGGACTAGCGAAGAGACCCAGTACTTC. The J gene is TRBJ2-5, the V gene TRBV24-1, with 10 bases matching TRBD2. The germline V gene has CDR1 KGHDR and CDR2 SFDVKD. Unmatched junction bases numbered 1, after V lost 7 bases and J lost 3 bases. The CDR3 consists of 13 residues.

The chain is built from TRBV12-3 or TRBV12-4 and TRBJ2-5; D possibly corresponds to TRBD2 (6 bases). This CDR3 is 15 amino acids long. Trimming shortened V by 4 bases and J by 5 bases, and 17 bases separated the two germline ends. CDR3 in amino acids: CASSSKGGGGETQYF. The CDR3 nucleotides read TGTGCCAGCAGTTCGAAAGGTGGAGGAGGGGAGACCCAGTACTTC.

This clonotype was counted only a few times. The chain links TRBV11-2 to TRBJ2-6; 10 bases are a match to TRBD2. CDR1 is SGHAT and CDR2 is FQNNGV in the germline V gene. CDR3 length equals 17 residues. Trimming took 5 bases from V and 0 from J; bases not matched to a gene: 4. As DNA, the CDR3 is TGTGCCAGCAGCATAACTAGCGGGGTCTCTGGGGCCAACGTCCTGACTTTC. Translated, it gives CASSITSGVSGANVLTF.